These 3 T cell receptor beta chains were all obtained from the same sample, sequenced in a study of regulatory T cells in long-lasting Graves disease. Documented time point: newly diagnosed GD, antithyroid drugs for less than 3 months. Making the TCR library involved RNA that had been extracted from PBMCs. Assembly of TCR beta libraries relied on iRepertoire HTBI primers together with Arm-PCR of CDR3 regions. Each CDR3 protein is one row after TCRdb ran MiXCR on the multiplex PCR reads. Among roughly 400,000 distinct CDR3 sequences listed, 16% were seen once. These data were also filed under a second study, of T cells in Graves' hyperthyroidism and ophthalmopathy.

Specimen: peripheral blood mononuclear cells (PBMCs), collected at new diagnosis, from a patient treated with antithyroid drugs. All receptors come from a woman between 18 and 30 years old with Graves disease.

This clonotype was counted at least ten times. The gene calls are TRBV30 and TRBJ2-7; D is possibly TRBD1 (5 bases). This CDR3 has 12 amino acids. The V end lost 1 base, the J end lost 4 bases, and 8 bases lay between the germline ends. Germline CDR1 and CDR2: GTSNPN and SVGIG (reference sequence). In DNA form, the CDR3 reads TGTGCCTGGAGTGGGACACCTTACGAGCAGTACTTC. This translates into CAWSGTPYEQYF.

This clonotype has more than one count but fewer than ten. The chain couples TRBV12-3 or TRBV12-4 to TRBJ1-1; no clear D gene. The CDR3 contains 15 residues. The ends were cut back, 1 base at V and 5 bases at J, with 14 bases in the middle. CDR3 DNA: TGTGCCAGCAGTTTAGGAGAGGCAGTTCAGACTGAAGCTTTCTTT. It specifies CASSLGEAVQTEAFF.

The chain couples TRBV5-1 to TRBJ2-7; 7 nucleotides line up with TRBD2. The germline gives CDR1 SGHRS, CDR2 YFSETQ. V was clipped by 6 bases and J by 2 bases; unmatched bases: 8. CDR3 size: 14 residues. The chain's CDR3 is CASKGSSGTYEQYF. The CDR3 DNA reads as TGCGCCAGCAAAGGGTCTAGCGGAACCTACGAGCAGTACTTC.